One sample yielded the 21 T cell receptor beta chains listed below, sequenced in a study of T cell responses to AZD1222 COVID-19 vaccine. Profiled with immunoSEQ multiplex PCR; TCRdb holds only in-frame clones, not every one. The sample includes some 140,000 clones, about 91% of them seen just once. Sequencing was performed on peripheral blood, taken on day 0 of AZD1222 vaccination. These TCRs come from an adult in good health.

V usage is TRBV5-4 and J usage is TRBJ2-1; 9 nucleotides match TRBD2. Germline loops: CDR1 SGHNT, CDR2 YYREEE (reference sequence). Germline trimming cut 4 bases from V and 6 bases from J; bases unmatched to any gene: 5. The CDR3 spans 14 residues. The CDR3 here is CASSLGTSRNEQFF. CDR3 nucleotide sequence: TGTGCCAGCAGCCTAGGGACTAGCCGCAATGAGCAGTTCTTC. The full variable domain, rest sourced from reference TRBV5-4 and TRBJ2-1, is ETGVTQSPTHLIKTRGQQVTLRCSSQSGHNTVSWYQQALGQGPQFIFQYYREEENGRGNFPPRFSGLQFPNYSSELNVNALELDDSALYLCASSLGTSRNEQFFGPGTRLTVL.

This clone was seen only a few times. The chain has TRBV5-8 and TRBJ2-7; 8 bases map to TRBD1. V was clipped by 1 base and J by 5 bases; unmatched bases: 2. Germline loops: CDR1 SGHTS, CDR2 YDEGEE. CDR3 length equals 13 residues. CDR3 sequence (DNA): TGTGCCAGCAGCTTGCAGGGGGCGCACGAGCAGTACTTC. Translation: CASSLQGAHEQYF.

This rearrangement joins TRBV5-6 to TRBJ2-4; D may be TRBD1 (6 bases). V was pared by 4 bases and J by 15 bases, with 20 bases between. The V gene's germline CDR1 is SGHDT and CDR2 YYEEEE. CDR3 size: 13 residues. The CDR3 DNA follows: TGTGCCAGCAGCATCCACAGGGCCTGGCATTGGTACTTC. This codes for CASSIHRAWHWYF.

V and J are TRBV4-1 and TRBJ2-1, with TRBD1 matching 7 bases. This CDR3 contains 20 residues. J lost 0 bases, V lost 0 bases, and 14 bases had no gene match. Germline lookup yields CDR1 MGHRA and CDR2 YSYEKL. The CDR3 loop reads CASSQDNLRQGPYSYNEQFF. The CDR3 DNA reads as TGCGCCAGCAGCCAAGATAATCTGAGACAGGGCCCTTACTCCTACAATGAGCAGTTCTTC.

The V gene is TRBV19, the J gene TRBJ2-7, with a possible D match to TRBD2 (6 bases). The CDR3 sequence is 15 residues long. Germline V gene data show CDR1 as LNHDA and CDR2 as SQIVND (reference sequence). V lost 2 bases to trimming and J lost 4 bases, with 15 bases between them. The CDR3 nucleotides are TGTGCCAGTAGTATATCCCCCGGGAGTTCTTACGAGCAGTACTTC. Its protein is CASSISPGSSYEQYF.

CDR3 DNA: TGTGCCAGCAGCTTGGCACCTTTAAACACAGATACGCAGTATTTT. Translating it yields CASSLAPLNTDTQYF. This chain joins TRBV5-5 and TRBJ2-3; D call uncertain. The CDR3 is made up of 15 amino acids. Trimming removed 0 bases at V and 2 bases at J, with 10 bases between. Germline CDR1 and CDR2: SGHKS and YYEKEE (reference sequence).

The genes are TRBV9 and TRBJ1-2; 8 nucleotides align to TRBD1. The CDR3 length is 15 residues. Germline loops: CDR1 SGDLS, CDR2 YYNGEE. Trimming cost V 5 bases and J 1 base; bases outside gene matches: 7. The DNA for the CDR3 is TGTGCCAGCAGGAGGGGGACAGGCGTTAACTATGGCTACACCTTC. Its protein is CASRRGTGVNYGYTF.

This chain uses TRBV19 with TRBJ1-5, with 10 bases identical to TRBD1. The junction had 3 bases not matched to a gene; V was cut back by 3 bases and J by 4 bases. Germline CDR1 reads LNHDA; CDR2 reads SQIVND (reference sequence). There are 15 residues in the CDR3. The CDR3 loop reads CASSIGGQGNQPQHF. The CDR3 DNA follows: TGTGCCAGTAGTATTGGGGGACAGGGGAATCAGCCCCAGCATTTT.

This chain's CDR3 is CASSSMLQGASEAFF. The CDR3 bases are TGCGCCAGCAGCTCCATGCTACAGGGGGCTTCTGAAGCTTTCTTT. V is TRBV5-1 and J is TRBJ1-1; 9 nucleotides agree with TRBD1. The junction had 9 bases not matched to a gene; V was cut back by 3 bases and J by 6 bases. This CDR3 has 15 residues. The germline CDR1 and CDR2 sequences are SGHRS and YFSETQ.

The chain couples TRBV5-1 to TRBJ1-2; 7 positions agree with TRBD1. The V segment lost 0 bases and the J segment 8 bases; nucleotides outside the gene matches: 7. The germline gives CDR1 SGHRS, CDR2 YFSETQ. This CDR3 has 14 amino acids. The CDR3 DNA sequence: TGCGCCAGCAGCTTGGGAGGACAGGAGGGGGGCTACACCTTC. The encoded protein is CASSLGGQEGGYTF.

The V gene is TRBV13, the J gene TRBJ1-2; 9 nucleotides match TRBD1. In germline, CDR1 is PRHDT, CDR2 FYEKMQ (reference sequence). The CDR3 totals 13 residues. Trimming removed 5 bases from V and 8 bases from J; junction bases left unmatched: 6. For the CDR3, the DNA is TGTGCCAGCAGCCTCGGACAGGGGCCAGGCTACACCTTC. It translates to CASSLGQGPGYTF.

V is TRBV27 and J is TRBJ2-3, with 16 positions matching TRBD2. The CDR3 totals 18 residues. In germline, CDR1 is MNHEY, CDR2 SMNVEV (reference sequence). After removal of 3 bases from V and 5 bases from J, the junction contained 8 bases not matched to a gene. CDR3 loop: CASSFGRGLAGGRDTQYF. The CDR3 region has the DNA TGTGCCAGCAGTTTCGGCAGGGGACTAGCGGGGGGGCGAGATACGCAGTATTTT.

The J gene is TRBJ1-6, the V gene TRBV28, with D hard to call. The germline gives CDR1 MDHEN, CDR2 SYDVKM. Trimming removed 5 bases from V and 5 bases from J, with 16 bases in between. The CDR3 sequence is 16 residues long. CDR3 nucleotides: TGTGCCAGCAGTCCGGTCGACGGAGAAAATAATTCACCCCTCCACTTT. Translating gives CASSPVDGENNSPLHF.

The V call is TRBV15, the J call TRBJ2-7; TRBD2 aligns across 11 bases. The CDR3 sequence is 14 residues long. Germline V gene sequence: CDR1 LNHNV, CDR2 YYDKDF (reference sequence). Trimming removed 6 bases from V and 4 bases from J; junction bases left unmatched: 5. CDR3 DNA: TGTGCCACCAGGGTAGCGGGAGGGTCTTACGAGCAGTACTTC. Translating gives CATRVAGGSYEQYF. The variable domain in full, completed from reference TRBV15 and TRBJ2-7, reads DAMVIQNPRYQVTQFGKPVTLSCSQTLNHNVMYWYQQKSSQAPKLLFHYYDKDFNNEADTPDNFQSRRPNTSFCFLDIRSPGLGDTAMYLCATRVAGGSYEQYFGPGTRLTVT.

This sequence joins TRBV7-2 and TRBJ2-7, with 9 positions matching TRBD1. V shed 4 bases and J 5 bases; nucleotides not matched to a gene: 9. The CDR3 is made up of 15 amino acids. Germline assignment: CDR1 SGHTA and CDR2 FQGNSA. The CDR3 nucleotides read TGTGCCAGCAGCTCCTCCGGGACAGGGAGGAACGAGCAGTACTTC. It yields the protein CASSSSGTGRNEQYF. Filled out from reference TRBV7-2 and TRBJ2-7, the complete variable domain reads GAGVSQSPSNKVTEKGKDVELRCDPISGHTALYWYRQSLGQGLEFLIYFQGNSAPDKSGLPSDRFSAERTGGSVSTLTIQRTQQEDSAVYLCASSSSGTGRNEQYFGPGTRLTVT.

V and J are TRBV4-1 and TRBJ2-2; no clear D. This CDR3 contains 16 residues. The germline CDR1 and CDR2 sequences are MGHRA and YSYEKL. V lost 0 bases, J lost 8 bases, and 16 bases lay in between. The CDR3 protein is CASSQDQLLVFGELFF. CDR3 DNA sequence: TGCGCCAGCAGCCAAGATCAGCTTCTCGTCTTTGGGGAGCTGTTTTTT.

The chain combines TRBV19 with TRBJ2-1; D gene uncertain. Germline loops: CDR1 LNHDA, CDR2 SQIVND (reference sequence). The CDR3 sequence is 13 residues long. Trimming cost V 5 bases and J 8 bases, with 13 bases left between them. CDR3 loop: CASSLPFLDEQFF. The CDR3 coding sequence is TGTGCCAGTAGTCTACCTTTCCTGGATGAGCAGTTCTTC.

The J gene is TRBJ2-7, the V gene TRBV7-6; the D is unclear. V was pared by 1 base and J by 3 bases, with 13 bases between. Per the germline V gene, CDR1 is SGHVS and CDR2 is FNYEAQ. The CDR3 extends over 15 amino acids. The CDR3 DNA is TGTGCCAGCAGCTTAGGGTCATTGACCCTCTACGAGCAGTACTTC. Its protein is CASSLGSLTLYEQYF.

The rearrangement uses TRBV6-5 and TRBJ1-5; tentative D call: TRBD1 (6 bases). Trimming took off 2 bases at V and 6 bases at J, with 11 bases between the two ends. Looked up from germline, CDR1 is MNHEY and CDR2 is SVGAGI. The length of the CDR3 is 14 residues. CDR3 loop: CASSYGGAGQPQHF. The CDR3 region has the DNA TGTGCCAGCAGTTACGGGGGCGCAGGTCAGCCCCAGCATTTT.

V usage is TRBV19 and J usage is TRBJ1-5; D gene ambiguous. CDR3 length: 12 amino acids. The germline V and J ends were trimmed by 0 bases and 6 bases, with 3 bases remaining between them. In germline, CDR1 is LNHDA, CDR2 SQIVND (reference sequence). The CDR3 is CASSIEGQPQHF. The CDR3 coding sequence is TGTGCCAGTAGTATAGAGGGTCAGCCCCAGCATTTT.

The V gene is TRBV4-2, the J gene TRBJ1-3, with no clear D. Per germline, CDR1 LGHNA and CDR2 YNFKEQ. This CDR3 comprises 15 residues. V was pared by 0 bases and J by 0 bases, with 6 bases between. The CDR3 DNA is TGTGCCAGCAGCCAAGACAGCCTCTCTGGAAACACCATATATTTT. Protein: CASSQDSLSGNTIYF.